This TCR beta chain originates from a study of response to subunit inactivated influenza vaccine. The CDR3 is 19 residues long. Trimming cost V 3 bases and J 5 bases, with 25 bases left between them. This clonotype was seen a few times. The antigen is unknown. Notes on the study in general: Seasonal influenza vaccination, on each occasion, was suggested by the authors to recruit few new T cells.

TCRdb analysed the RT-PCR reads with MiXCR anew, one entry per CDR3 protein. This sample has fewer than 550,000 distinct CDR3 sequences, with about 25% found just once. This chain uses TRBV12-3 or TRBV12-4 with TRBJ2-2, with TRBD1 as a possible D gene (6 bases). This sequence was found in a man aged 50 to 59 who received an inactivated influenza vaccine. Sequenced here: CD4+ T cells sorted from PBMCs, sampled approximately 5 days after vaccination. The CDR3 region has the DNA TGTGCCAGCAGTTTTTGGCTTTCTGCTAAGAAGCAGGGGACCGGGGAGCTGTTTTTT. Protein sequence: CASSFWLSAKKQGTGELFF.